One sample yielded the 27 T cell receptor beta chains listed below, sequenced in a study of blood T cell repertoires in COVID-19. Profiling relied on immunoSEQ multiplex PCR, and the TCRdb table lists in-frame clones only, not all of them. The sample lists some 110,000 clones, about four fifths seen once, with 4% to 5.5% in the top ten. Sequencing input: peripheral blood. Source of these receptors: a woman in her 70s with acute or convalescent COVID-19.

The chain has TRBV3-1 (or the pseudogene TRBV3-2) and TRBJ1-1; D gene uncertain. Trimming stripped 4 bases from V and 5 bases from J, with 14 bases between. This CDR3 region has 14 residues. Germline V lookup: CDR1 LGHDT, CDR2 YNNKEL (reference sequence). CDR3 sequence (DNA): TGTGCCAGCAGCCTGGTAGGGAGTTGGACTGAAGCTTTCTTT. This codes for CASSLVGSWTEAFF.

The V call is TRBV7-2, the J call TRBJ2-1, with D perhaps matching TRBD1 (7 bases). V was cut by 4 bases and J by 7 bases, with 14 bases left in between. The V gene's germline CDR1 is SGHTA and CDR2 FQGNSA. CDR3 size: 14 residues. The CDR3 reads CASSSRTGGNEQFF. CDR3 nucleotides: TGTGCCAGCAGCTCAAGGACAGGAGGGAATGAGCAGTTCTTC. The entire variable domain, with the rest obtained from reference TRBV7-2 and TRBJ2-1, is as follows: GAGVSQSPSNKVTEKGKDVELRCDPISGHTALYWYRQSLGQGLEFLIYFQGNSAPDKSGLPSDRFSAERTGGSVSTLTIQRTQQEDSAVYLCASSSRTGGNEQFFGPGTRLTVL.

The CDR3 protein is CASSQEGSGVNIQYF. CDR3 nucleotide sequence: TGCGCCAGCAGCCAAGAAGGTTCGGGGGTAAACATTCAGTACTTC. V and J are TRBV4-1 and TRBJ2-4, with D possibly matching TRBD2 (6 bases). The CDR3 loop spans 15 amino acids. Trimming stripped 0 bases from V and 6 bases from J, with 12 bases between. Looked up from germline, CDR1 is MGHRA and CDR2 is YSYEKL.

The rearrangement joins TRBV12-3 or TRBV12-4 to TRBJ2-1; 7 nucleotides align to TRBD2. Unmatched junction bases numbered 3, after V lost 6 bases and J lost 7 bases. The CDR3 runs to 12 residues. CDR3 in amino acids: CASSLAVNEQFF. CDR3 DNA sequence: TGTGCCAGCAGCCTAGCGGTAAATGAGCAGTTCTTC.

This clone has just one count. The genes are TRBV5-5 and TRBJ2-7, with D unresolved. The V end lost 0 bases, the J end lost 0 bases, and 16 bases lay between the germline ends. Germline V lookup: CDR1 SGHKS, CDR2 YYEKEE (reference sequence). There are 17 residues in the CDR3. In nucleotides, the CDR3 is TGTGCCAGCAGCTTGGCCTTAACAGCCTATGACTCCTACGAGCAGTACTTC. This translates into CASSLALTAYDSYEQYF. Together with reference TRBV5-5 and TRBJ2-7, the CDR3 gives the full variable domain: DAGVTQSPTHLIKTRGQQVTLRCSPISGHKSVSWYQQVLGQGPQFIFQYYEKEERGRGNFPDRFSARQFPNYSSELNVNALLLGDSALYLCASSLALTAYDSYEQYFGPGTRLTVT.

In its sample, this clone was seen once. The CDR3 region has the DNA TGTGCCAGCAGCTTGGGGGCAGGACCATCCTACGAGCAGTACTTC. This gives the protein CASSLGAGPSYEQYF. The V call is TRBV7-3, the J call TRBJ2-7, with D possibly TRBD1 on 6 matching bases. Trimming took 3 bases from V and 1 from J, leaving 13 bases between them. CDR3 length equals 15 residues. Germline V gene data show CDR1 as SGHTA and CDR2 as FQGTGA.

V is TRBV23-1 and J is TRBJ1-4; TRBD1 agrees at 10 bases. TRBV23-1 belongs to the ORF category, with a function that is uncertain. With 6 bases clipped from V and 5 bases from J, the junction kept 9 bases outside the gene matches. The CDR3 runs to 16 residues. CDR3 sequence: CASSDRGLLRNEKLFF. The CDR3 region has the DNA TGCGCCAGCAGCGACAGGGGGCTCCTTCGGAATGAAAAACTGTTTTTT.

The chain is built from TRBV27 and TRBJ1-1; tentatively, D is TRBD1 (5 bases). There are 15 residues in the CDR3. The V end lost 7 bases, the J end lost 4 bases, and 19 bases lay between the germline ends. Per the germline V gene, CDR1 is MNHEY and CDR2 is SMNVEV (reference sequence). The CDR3 loop is CASTPGGVLTTEAFF. The CDR3 bases are TGTGCCAGCACCCCCGGGGGGGTCCTAACCACTGAAGCTTTCTTT.

This chain uses TRBV29-1 with TRBJ2-2, with D perhaps TRBD2 (6 bases). Germline lookup yields CDR1 SQVTM and CDR2 ANQGSEA. Trimming pared 5 bases from V and 4 bases from J, leaving 11 bases between. This CDR3 is built from 13 residues. Here the CDR3 reads CSVRRDTTGELFF. The CDR3 nucleotides read TGCAGCGTTAGGAGGGATACCACCGGGGAGCTGTTTTTT.

This clone showed up just once. The V and J genes are TRBV18 and TRBJ2-7; D may be TRBD2 (5 bases). Germline lookup yields CDR1 KGHSH and CDR2 LQKENI. Deletions cut 2 bases from V and 6 bases from J, with 17 bases between. This CDR3 spans 15 amino acids. Here the CDR3 reads CASSPLEDGRLEQYF. The CDR3 bases are TGTGCCAGCTCACCATTGGAGGACGGTCGCCTCGAGCAGTACTTC. The full variable domain, its missing parts supplied by reference TRBV18 and TRBJ2-7, is NAGVMQNPRHLVRRRGQEARLRCSPMKGHSHVYWYRQLPEEGLKFMVYLQKENIIDESGMPKERFSAEFPKEGPSILRIQQVVRGDSAAYFCASSPLEDGRLEQYFGPGTRLTVT.

The chain is built from TRBV7-2 and TRBJ1-3; D is ambiguous. Trimming took 5 bases from V and 0 from J, leaving 8 bases between them. The CDR3 is made up of 14 amino acids. Germline values: CDR1 SGHTA, CDR2 FQGNSA. The DNA of the CDR3 is TGTGCCAGCAGCCGTTTAATCTCTGGAAACACCATATATTTT. As protein: CASSRLISGNTIYF.

The V gene is TRBV18, the J gene TRBJ1-2; D uncertain. V was clipped by 6 bases and J by 1 base, with 6 bases between them. Germline assignment: CDR1 KGHSH and CDR2 LQKENI. The CDR3 extends over 12 amino acids. The CDR3 region is CASSRFNYGYTF. The DNA for the CDR3 is TGTGCCAGCTCCCGTTTTAACTATGGCTACACCTTC.

The CDR3: CASSHPDRVTEAFF. The CDR3 bases are TGTGCCAGCAGCCACCCTGACAGGGTCACTGAAGCTTTCTTT. The chain has TRBV5-6 and TRBJ1-1; 7 nucleotides agree with TRBD1. This CDR3 is built from 14 residues. From germline, CDR1 is SGHDT and CDR2 YYEEEE. Trimming cost V 4 bases and J 4 bases; bases outside gene matches: 7. The whole variable domain, filled in from reference TRBV5-6 and TRBJ1-1, reads DAGVTQSPTHLIKTRGQQVTLRCSPKSGHDTVSWYQQALGQGPQFIFQYYEEEERQRGNFPDRFSGHQFPNYSSELNVNALLLGDSALYLCASSHPDRVTEAFFGQGTRLTVV.

V usage is TRBV4-2 and J usage is TRBJ1-2; D not resolved. V lost 1 base to trimming and J lost 5 bases, with 14 bases between them. The CDR3 consists of 15 residues. Germline CDR1 is LGHNA and CDR2 is YNFKEQ. CDR3 amino acids: CASSQGSEGLYGYTF. In DNA form, the CDR3 reads TGTGCCAGCAGCCAAGGCTCAGAGGGCCTGTATGGCTACACCTTC.

V usage is TRBV19 and J usage is TRBJ1-1; D is ambiguous. The CDR3 consists of 14 residues. V was cut by 7 bases and J by 6 bases, with 18 bases left in between. Germline V CDR1 and CDR2: LNHDA, SQIVND (reference sequence). The CDR3 region is CASTETRRSAEAFF. The CDR3 DNA reads TGTGCCAGTACGGAAACCAGGCGATCCGCTGAAGCTTTCTTT.

This clone was found once. The chain employs TRBV19 and TRBJ1-1; D might be TRBD1 (5 bases). The CDR3 is 14 amino acids. The V gene's germline CDR1 is LNHDA and CDR2 SQIVND (reference sequence). The V gene lost 5 bases and the J gene lost 0 bases, with 10 bases spanning the gap. The CDR3 sequence is CASSPAGMNTEAFF. CDR3 bases: TGTGCCAGTAGTCCCGCAGGGATGAACACTGAAGCTTTCTTT.

The rearrangement uses TRBV4-2 and TRBJ2-3; 9 nucleotides align to TRBD1. Germline trimming cut 0 bases from V and 6 bases from J; bases unmatched to any gene: 1. This CDR3 has 14 amino acids. The germline gives CDR1 LGHNA, CDR2 YNFKEQ. CDR3 region: CASSQDTGGDTQYF. The CDR3 nucleotides read TGTGCCAGCAGCCAAGATACAGGGGGCGATACGCAGTATTTT.

This clone was observed once. The chain carries TRBV2 and TRBJ2-1; a weak D match, TRBD2 (6 bases). The V gene lost 5 bases and the J gene lost 0 bases, with 11 bases spanning the gap. Germline V gives CDR1 SNHLY, CDR2 FYNNEI. This CDR3 contains 15 residues. The CDR3 is CASSRRGSSYNEQFF. DNA for the CDR3: TGTGCCAGCAGTAGACGGGGGAGCTCCTACAATGAGCAGTTCTTC.

This rearrangement joins TRBV29-1 to TRBJ1-2; weak D call: TRBD1 (5 bases). Germline CDR1 SQVTM, CDR2 ANQGSEA. The length of the CDR3 is 15 residues. Trimming removed 4 bases at V and 0 bases at J, with 15 bases between. As DNA, the CDR3 is TGCAGCGTTGGAAGGGGCGCGACGTCTAACTATGGCTACACCTTC. This translates into CSVGRGATSNYGYTF.

This clone was seen a handful of times. Other DNA sequences from this sample encode an identical CDR3 as well. This chain joins TRBV25-1 and TRBJ1-1; tentative D call: TRBD1 (6 bases). This CDR3 comprises 14 residues. Germline lookup yields CDR1 MGHDK and CDR2 SYGVNS. The V end lost 2 bases, the J end lost 2 bases, and 9 bases lay between the germline ends. The CDR3 is CASSESRGNTEAFF. The DNA for the CDR3 is TGTGCCAGCAGTGAAAGCAGGGGAAACACTGAAGCTTTCTTT.

This clone occurred once. The chain couples TRBV9 to TRBJ2-2, with 10 positions matching TRBD1. The CDR3 totals 14 residues. CDR1 and CDR2 from the germline V gene are SGDLS and YYNGEE. Trimming removed 4 bases from V and 5 bases from J; junction bases left unmatched: 2. DNA for the CDR3: TGTGCCAGCAGCAAGGACAGGGGGACCGGGGAGCTGTTTTTT. Protein: CASSKDRGTGELFF.

CDR3 nucleotides: TGCGCCAGCAGCCAAGATCTGGTGAGATCCACCGGGGAGCTGTTTTTT. It codes for CASSQDLVRSTGELFF. J is TRBJ2-2 and V is TRBV4-3; D unclear. CDR3 length: 16 residues. The germline CDR1 and CDR2 sequences are LGHNA and YSLEER. V shed 0 bases and J shed 4 bases, with 12 bases lying between them.

The CDR3 coding sequence is TGTGCCAGCATCGAATCAGGGGGTGTCTATGGCTACACCTTC. This gives the protein CASIESGGVYGYTF. The genes are TRBV7-9 and TRBJ1-2; 7 positions match TRBD1. The germline gives CDR1 SEHNR, CDR2 FQNEAQ (reference sequence). J lost 4 bases, V lost 7 bases, and 9 bases had no gene match. The CDR3 has 14 residues.

The chain recombines TRBV29-1 with TRBJ2-3; 7 nucleotides line up with TRBD1. V lost 7 bases to trimming and J lost 2 bases; unmatched junction nucleotides: 9. Germline lookup yields CDR1 SQVTM and CDR2 ANQGSEA. This CDR3 is 14 amino acids long. The CDR3 loop is CSALVGTATDTQYF. CDR3 nucleotide sequence: TGCAGCGCTCTAGTTGGGACAGCCACAGATACGCAGTATTTT.

The V and J genes are TRBV30 and TRBJ1-4; D gene ambiguous. The CDR3 consists of 13 residues. Germline V gives CDR1 GTSNPN, CDR2 SVGIG (reference sequence). Trimming removed 3 bases from V and 4 bases from J, with 9 bases in between. DNA for the CDR3: TGTGCCTGGAGAAACGACTATAATGAAAAACTGTTTTTT. Translating gives CAWRNDYNEKLFF.

The rearrangement uses TRBV5-1 and TRBJ2-7; 14 bases align to TRBD2. V dropped 1 base and J dropped 7; count of bases not matched to a gene: 7. Germline V gene data show CDR1 as SGHRS and CDR2 as YFSETQ. The CDR3 is 16 amino acids. The CDR3 reads CASSLLGLAGAREQYF. CDR3 DNA sequence: TGCGCCAGCAGCTTGCTGGGACTAGCGGGGGCGCGGGAGCAGTACTTC. Full variable domain (missing parts from reference TRBV5-1 and TRBJ2-7): KAGVTQTPRYLIKTRGQQVTLSCSPISGHRSVSWYQQTPGQGLQFLFEYFSETQRNKGNFPGRFSGRQFSNSRSEMNVSTLELGDSALYLCASSLLGLAGAREQYFGPGTRLTVT.

The chain joins TRBV11-3 to TRBJ1-4, with TRBD1 matching over 7 bases. Losses at the gene ends were 5 bases for V and 6 bases for J; bases not matched to a gene: 6. There are 14 residues in the CDR3. CDR1 and CDR2 from the germline V gene are SGHNT and YENEEA. CDR3 nucleotides: TGTGCCAGCAGCAGAACAGGGGCGGATGAAAAACTGTTTTTT. Protein product: CASSRTGADEKLFF.